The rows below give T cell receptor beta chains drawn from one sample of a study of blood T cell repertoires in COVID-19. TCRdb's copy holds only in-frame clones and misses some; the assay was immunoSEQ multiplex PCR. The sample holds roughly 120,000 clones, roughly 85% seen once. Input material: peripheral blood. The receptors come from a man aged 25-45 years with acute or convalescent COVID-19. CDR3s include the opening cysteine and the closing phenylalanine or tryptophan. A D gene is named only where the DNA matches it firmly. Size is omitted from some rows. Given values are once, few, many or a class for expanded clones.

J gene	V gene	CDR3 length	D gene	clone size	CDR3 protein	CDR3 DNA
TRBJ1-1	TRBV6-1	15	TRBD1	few	CASSEIRTGGTEAFF	TGTGCCAGCAGTGAAATAAGGACAGGGGGCACTGAAGCTTTCTTT
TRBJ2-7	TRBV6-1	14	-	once	CASSEVGGTYEQYF	TGTGCCAGCAGTGAAGTTGGGGGCACCTACGAGCAGTACTTC
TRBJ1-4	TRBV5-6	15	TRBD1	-	CASSLAGTGNEKLFF	TGTGCCAGCAGCTTGGCTGGGACAGGAAATGAAAAACTGTTTTTT
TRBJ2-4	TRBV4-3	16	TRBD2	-	CASSQTWGLGENIQYF	TGCGCCAGCAGCCAAACTTGGGGACTAGGAGAAAACATTCAGTACTTC
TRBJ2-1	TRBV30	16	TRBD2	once	CAWSYWTSGGGNEQFF	TGTGCCTGGAGCTACTGGACTAGCGGGGGGGGGAATGAGCAGTTCTTC
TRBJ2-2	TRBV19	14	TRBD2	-	CATAAGAGTGELFF	TGTGCCACCGCAGCGGGAGCGGGCACCGGGGAGCTGTTTTTT
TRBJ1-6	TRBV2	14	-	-	CASTGASYNSPLHF	TGTGCCAGCACAGGGGCCTCCTATAATTCACCCCTCCACTTT
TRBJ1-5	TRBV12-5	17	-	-	CASGLVRGGRGNQPQHF	TGTGCTAGTGGTTTGGTGAGAGGGGGAAGGGGCAATCAGCCCCAGCATTTT
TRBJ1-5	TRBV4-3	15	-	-	CASSQDRVSNQPQHF	TGCGCCAGCAGCCAAGACAGGGTAAGCAATCAGCCCCAGCATTTT
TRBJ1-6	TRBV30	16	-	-	CAWSTGEARYNSPLHF	TGTGCCTGGAGTACGGGGGAGGCTCGGTATAATTCACCCCTCCACTTT
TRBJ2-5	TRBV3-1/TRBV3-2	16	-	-	CASRKGDFQYQETQYF	TGTGCCAGCAGAAAAGGGGATTTCCAGTACCAAGAGACCCAGTACTTC
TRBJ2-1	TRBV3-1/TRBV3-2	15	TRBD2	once	CASSQLAGGGNEQFF	TGTGCCAGCAGCCAACTAGCGGGAGGGGGCAATGAGCAGTTCTTC
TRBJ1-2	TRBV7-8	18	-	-	CASSLEIGRARANYGYTF	TGTGCCAGCAGCTTAGAGATCGGCAGGGCCAGAGCTAACTATGGCTACACCTTC
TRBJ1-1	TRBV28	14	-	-	CASSLPGVNTEAFF	TGTGCCAGCAGTTTGCCGGGGGTGAACACTGAAGCTTTCTTT
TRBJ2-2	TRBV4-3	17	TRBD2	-	CASSRRLAGGQSGELFF	TGCGCCAGCAGCCGCCGACTAGCGGGGGGGCAGAGCGGGGAGCTGTTTTTT
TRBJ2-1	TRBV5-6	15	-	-	CASSGPGGSYNEQFF	TGTGCCAGCAGCGGCCCAGGTGGGTCCTACAATGAGCAGTTCTTC
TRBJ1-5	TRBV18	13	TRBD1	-	CASSADRDQPQHF	TGTGCCAGCTCAGCGGACAGGGATCAGCCCCAGCATTTT
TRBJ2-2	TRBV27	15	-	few	CASSFLPLNTGELFF	TGTGCCAGCAGTTTCCTACCCTTAAACACCGGGGAGCTGTTTTTT
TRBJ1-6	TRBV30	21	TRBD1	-	CAWSVKGGQGAPYTYNSPLHF	TGTGCCTGGAGTGTTAAAGGGGGACAGGGGGCACCTTACACCTATAATTCACCCCTCCACTTT
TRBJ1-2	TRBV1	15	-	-	CTSSQGRNLNYGYTF	TGCACCAGCAGCCAGGGGAGGAATCTTAACTATGGCTACACCTTC
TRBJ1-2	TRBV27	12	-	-	CASSPLGGGYTF	TGTGCCAGCAGTCCCCTCGGCGGTGGCTACACCTTC
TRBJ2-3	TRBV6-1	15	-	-	CASSEWAGYADTQYF	TGTGCCAGCAGTGAATGGGCAGGTTACGCAGATACGCAGTATTTT